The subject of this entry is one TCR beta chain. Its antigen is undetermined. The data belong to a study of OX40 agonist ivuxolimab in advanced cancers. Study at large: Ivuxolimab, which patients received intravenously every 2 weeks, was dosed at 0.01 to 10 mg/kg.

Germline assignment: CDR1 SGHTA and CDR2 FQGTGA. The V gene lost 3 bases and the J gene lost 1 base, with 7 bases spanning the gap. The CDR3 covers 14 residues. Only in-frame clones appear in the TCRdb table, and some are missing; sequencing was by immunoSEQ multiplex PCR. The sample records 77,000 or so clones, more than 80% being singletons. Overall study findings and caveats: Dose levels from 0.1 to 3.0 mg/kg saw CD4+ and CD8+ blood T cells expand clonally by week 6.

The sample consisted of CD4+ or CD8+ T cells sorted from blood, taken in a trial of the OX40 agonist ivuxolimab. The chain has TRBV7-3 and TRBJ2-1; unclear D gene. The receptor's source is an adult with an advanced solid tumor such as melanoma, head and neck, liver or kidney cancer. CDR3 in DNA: TGTGCCAGCAGCTTGGACCAATCCTACAATGAGCAGTTCTTC. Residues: CASSLDQSYNEQFF. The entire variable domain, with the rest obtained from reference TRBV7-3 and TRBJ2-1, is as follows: GAGVSQTPSNKVTEKGKYVELRCDPISGHTALYWYRQSLGQGPEFLIYFQGTGAADDSGLPNDRFFAVRPEGSVSTLKIQRTERGDSAVYLCASSLDQSYNEQFFGPGTRLTVL.